The T cell receptor (beta chain) described here comes from a study of neurological immune-mediated disorders. CD4+ or CD8+ T cells at a count of about a million served as input for the sorted libraries. V was shortened by 1 base and J by 8 bases, with 11 bases between the two germline ends. CDR1 is SEHNR, CDR2 FQNEAQ, per germline (reference sequence). This CDR3 has 14 residues. This clonotype was counted only a few times. The antigen is unknown. A single run covered 15-18 subjects with over 190 million TCR-beta sequences. A single record per CDR3 protein comes from TCRdb applying MiXCR to the 5' RACE reads. The sample yields tens of thousands of distinct CDR3 sequences, 4.5% to 7% seen once. Study findings and constraints: According to phylogenetic grouping, one related-CDR3 cluster, a possible signature, contained the repertoires of 18 of 34 multiple sclerosis patients. TCR clonal expansion peaked in HTLV-1-associated myelopathy patients and was lowest in multiple sclerosis patients.

The sequence came from a woman under 30 with multiple sclerosis. The chain has TRBV7-9 and TRBJ1-4, with D unresolved. The sequenced sample consisted of CD4+ T cells from blood. In DNA, the CDR3 is TGTGCCAGCAGCTTAGAGACCAAAAGGGAAAAACTGTTTTTT. This gives the protein CASSLETKREKLFF.